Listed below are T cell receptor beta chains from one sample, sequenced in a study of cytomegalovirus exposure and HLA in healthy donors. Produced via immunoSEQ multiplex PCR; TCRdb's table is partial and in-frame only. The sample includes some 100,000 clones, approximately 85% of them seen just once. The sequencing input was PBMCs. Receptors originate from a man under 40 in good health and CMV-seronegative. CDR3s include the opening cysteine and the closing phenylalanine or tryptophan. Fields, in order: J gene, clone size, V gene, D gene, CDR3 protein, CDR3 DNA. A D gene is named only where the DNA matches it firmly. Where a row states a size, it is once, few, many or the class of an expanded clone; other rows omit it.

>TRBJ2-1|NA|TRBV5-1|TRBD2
CASSSETSGIRPEQFF
TGCGCCAGCAGCTCAGAGACTAGCGGGATCCGTCCTGAGCAGTTCTTC
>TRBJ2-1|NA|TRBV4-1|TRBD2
CASSQRGTSGKRLPNEQFF
TGCGCCAGCAGCCAAAGGGGGACTAGCGGAAAACGCCTCCCCAATGAGCAGTTCTTC
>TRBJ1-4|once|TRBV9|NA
CASSVTGSANEKLFF
TGTGCCAGCAGCGTAACGGGTTCGGCTAATGAAAAACTGTTTTTT
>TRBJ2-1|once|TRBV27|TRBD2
CASSSPGLAINEQFF
TGTGCCAGCAGTTCTCCGGGACTAGCTATCAATGAGCAGTTCTTC
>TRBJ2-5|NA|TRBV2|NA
CASGGGTSIQETQYF
TGTGCCAGCGGTGGAGGGACAAGTATACAAGAGACCCAGTACTTC
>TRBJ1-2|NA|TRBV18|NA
CASSPERDNYGYTF
TGTGCCAGCTCACCAGAGCGGGATAACTATGGCTACACCTTC
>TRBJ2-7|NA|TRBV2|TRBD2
CASSAPSGRSEQYF
TGTGCCAGCAGTGCCCCTAGCGGGAGAAGCGAGCAGTACTTC
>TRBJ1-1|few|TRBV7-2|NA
CASSFAGMNTEAFF
TGTGCCAGCAGCTTTGCGGGCATGAACACTGAAGCTTTCTTT
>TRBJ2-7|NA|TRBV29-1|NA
CSVGKYWAGTYEQYF
TGCAGCGTTGGCAAGTACTGGGCAGGGACCTACGAGCAGTACTTC
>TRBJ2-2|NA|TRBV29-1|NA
CSADYGTTGELFF
TGCAGCGCCGACTATGGCACTACCGGGGAGCTGTTTTTT
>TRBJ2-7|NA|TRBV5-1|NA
CASSSGETSYEQYF
TGCGCCAGCAGTTCGGGAGAAACCTCCTACGAGCAGTACTTC
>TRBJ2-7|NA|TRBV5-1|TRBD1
CASSLGARQGARDEQYF
TGCGCCAGCAGCTTGGGAGCCAGACAGGGGGCTCGGGACGAGCAGTACTTC
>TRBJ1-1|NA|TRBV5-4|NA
CATKVRDTEAFF
TGTGCCACCAAGGTACGGGACACTGAAGCTTTCTTT
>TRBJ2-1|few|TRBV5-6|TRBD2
CASSLPLWTRSPNEQFF
TGTGCCAGCAGCTTGCCGTTATGGACTAGAAGCCCGAATGAGCAGTTCTTC
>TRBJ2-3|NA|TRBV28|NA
CASTWRGEGDTQYF
TGTGCCAGCACCTGGAGGGGTGAAGGCGATACGCAGTATTTT
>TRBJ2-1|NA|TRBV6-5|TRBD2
CASSYGAGGLNEQFF
TGTGCCAGCAGTTACGGGGCGGGGGGGCTCAATGAGCAGTTCTTC
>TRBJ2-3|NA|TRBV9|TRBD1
CASSVEGTGSDTQYF
TGTGCCAGCAGCGTAGAAGGGACAGGGTCAGATACGCAGTATTTT
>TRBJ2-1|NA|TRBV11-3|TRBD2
CASSLRGTSGYNEQFF
TGTGCCAGCAGCTTAAGGGGGACTAGCGGGTACAATGAGCAGTTCTTC
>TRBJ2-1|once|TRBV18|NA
CASSSRVEQFF
TGTGCCAGCTCTTCGAGGGTAGAACAGTTCTTC
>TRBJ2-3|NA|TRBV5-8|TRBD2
CASSGEGSTQYF
TGTGCCAGCAGCGGGGAGGGGAGTACGCAGTATTTT
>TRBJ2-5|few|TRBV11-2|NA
CASSWQGRVEETQYF
TGTGCCAGCAGCTGGCAGGGAAGGGTGGAAGAGACCCAGTACTTC
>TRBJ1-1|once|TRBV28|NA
CASSLWGGAEDRGAAFF
TGTGCCAGCAGTTTATGGGGGGGTGCTGAGGATAGGGGTGCAGCTTTCTTT
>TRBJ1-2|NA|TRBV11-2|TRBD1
CASSFRTGFNYGYTF
TGTGCCAGCAGCTTCCGGACAGGGTTCAACTATGGCTACACCTTC
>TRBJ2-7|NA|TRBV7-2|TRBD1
CASSRDRGETYEQYF
TGTGCCAGCAGCCGGGACAGGGGAGAGACCTACGAGCAGTACTTC
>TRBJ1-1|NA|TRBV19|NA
CASSLTINTEAFF
TGTGCCAGTAGTCTGACAATTAACACTGAAGCTTTCTTT
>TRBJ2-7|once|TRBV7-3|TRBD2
CASSPIAGVYEQYF
TGTGCCAGCAGCCCAATAGCGGGAGTGTACGAGCAGTACTTC
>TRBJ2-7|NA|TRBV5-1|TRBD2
CASSWRPSGTSYEQYF
TGCGCCAGCAGCTGGAGGCCTAGCGGGACCTCCTACGAGCAGTACTTC
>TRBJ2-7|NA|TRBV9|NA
CASSGERTYEQYF
TGTGCCAGCAGCGGCGAAAGGACTTACGAGCAGTACTTC
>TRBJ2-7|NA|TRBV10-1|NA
CASSEGGANYEQYF
TGCGCCAGCAGTGAGGGTGGGGCCAACTACGAGCAGTACTTC
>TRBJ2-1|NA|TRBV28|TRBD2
CASSLDLGTSGGYNEQFF
TGTGCCAGCAGTTTAGATTTGGGGACTAGCGGGGGGTACAATGAGCAGTTCTTC
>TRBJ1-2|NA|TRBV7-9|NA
CASSLAEVYGYTF
TGTGCCAGCAGCTTAGCGGAGGTCTATGGCTACACCTTC
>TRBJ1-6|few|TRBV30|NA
CAWSFRQESSYNSPLHF
TGTGCCTGGAGTTTTCGACAGGAGAGCTCCTATAATTCACCCCTCCACTTT
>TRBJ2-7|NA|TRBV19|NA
CASSRLDYSYEQYF
TGTGCCAGTTCCAGGTTGGATTACTCCTACGAGCAGTACTTC
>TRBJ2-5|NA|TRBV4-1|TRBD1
CASSPSSRDREETQYF
TGCGCCAGCAGCCCTTCAAGCCGGGACAGGGAGGAGACCCAGTACTTC
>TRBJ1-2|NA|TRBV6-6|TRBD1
CASSYDRDYGYTF
TGTGCCAGCAGTTATGACAGGGACTATGGCTACACCTTC
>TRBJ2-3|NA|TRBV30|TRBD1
CAWSSQGPDTQYF
TGTGCCTGGAGTTCACAGGGGCCAGATACGCAGTATTTT
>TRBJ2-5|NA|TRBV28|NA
CATGWETQYF
TGTGCCACCGGGTGGGAGACCCAGTACTTC
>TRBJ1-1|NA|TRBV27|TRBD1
CASTTYRGGEAFF
TGTGCCAGCACCACCTACAGGGGAGGTGAAGCTTTCTTT
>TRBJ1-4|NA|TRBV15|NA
CATSRDAFREKLFF
TGTGCCACCAGCAGAGATGCGTTCCGCGAAAAACTGTTTTTT
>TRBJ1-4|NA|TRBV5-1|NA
CASNHGSSGTNEKLFF
TGCGCCAGCAACCACGGGAGTAGCGGAACTAATGAAAAACTGTTTTTT
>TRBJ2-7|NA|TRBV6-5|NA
CASSSTYEQYF
TGTGCCAGCAGTTCAACCTACGAGCAGTACTTC
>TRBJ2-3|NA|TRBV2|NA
CASSETVADTQYF
TGTGCCAGCAGTGAAACGGTCGCAGATACGCAGTATTTT
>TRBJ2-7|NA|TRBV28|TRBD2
CASKGAGVSYEQYF
TGTGCCAGCAAGGGAGCGGGAGTGAGCTACGAGCAGTACTTC
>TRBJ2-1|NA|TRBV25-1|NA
CASSDTTSPYNEQFF
TGTGCCAGCAGTGATACAACTAGCCCTTACAATGAGCAGTTCTTC
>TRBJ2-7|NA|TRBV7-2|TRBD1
CASSPDWDSAYEQYF
TGTGCCAGCAGCCCAGATTGGGACAGCGCCTACGAGCAGTACTTC
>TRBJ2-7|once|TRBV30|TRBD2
CAWSVRGGAYEQYF
TGTGCCTGGAGTGTACGGGGGGGTGCTTACGAGCAGTACTTC
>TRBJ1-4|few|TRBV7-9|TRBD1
CASSSPDRDREKLFF
TGTGCCAGCAGCTCGCCTGACAGGGATCGTGAAAAACTGTTTTTT